The T cell receptor (beta chain) described here comes from a study of T cell repertoires in cytomegalovirus infection. TCRdb redid the calling of the reads with MiXCR, one entry per CDR3 protein. Among about 570,000 distinct CDR3 sequences listed, approximately 40% were seen once. This clonotype was counted only a few times. Its antigen is not identified. This CDR3 contains 13 residues. Trimming removed 3 bases from V and 6 bases from J, with 9 bases in between. The germline CDR1 and CDR2 sequences are SGHTA and FQGNSA. The sequenced sample was cultured PBMCs, obtained from culture after CMV antigen stimulation. V is TRBV7-2 and J is TRBJ2-1, with D unresolved. This sequence originates from a human donor in good health (CMV status not recorded). Some clones in this sample may be carry-over from other donors' samples. CDR3 in amino acids: CASSFFAPNEQFF. The DNA of the CDR3 is TGTGCCAGCAGCTTTTTCGCTCCCAATGAGCAGTTCTTC.